Below, one TCR beta chain is given with its context. As yet, its antigen is unknown. Sequenced by immunoSEQ multiplex PCR; TCRdb stores in-frame clones only, minus some. The table has tens of thousands of clones, 70% to 90% seen once. Buffy coats from healthy blood donors served as controls. The data were taken from a study of STAT5B mutations in CD4+ large granular lymphocyte leukemia. Overall study results and limits: No patients shared main leukemic clonotypes, though around 24% appeared at low frequency elsewhere.

This TCR was sampled from a human donor in good health. Sequencing was done on a sample of CD4+ T cells from blood buffy coats.

The CDR3 bases are TGTGCCAGCAGCTTAGATCACTGTGGCGGCAGGTTGGGGCAGCCCCAGCATTTT. It codes for CASSLDHCGGRLGQPQHF. The chain has TRBV11-3 and TRBJ1-5; no clear D gene. With 0 bases removed from V and 7 bases from J, the gap between germline ends came to 22 bases. The CDR3 is made up of 18 amino acids. CDR1 and CDR2 from the germline V gene are SGHNT and YENEEA.